This T cell receptor beta chain is drawn from a study of blood T cell repertoires in COVID-19. Per the study methods: Reference gene primer amplification gave estimated nucleated cell counts. Sequenced by immunoSEQ multiplex PCR; TCRdb stores in-frame clones only, minus some. That table supplies the V and J calls and clone size; D and trimming were determined from the DNA. Seen here are some 340,000 clones, about 83% observed once, and the top ten hold 2.5% to 3%. The CDR3 covers 16 residues. The trim removed 5 bases at V and 6 bases at J, leaving 9 bases unmatched. The germline CDR1 and CDR2 sequences are MNHEY and SMNVEV (reference sequence).

V is TRBV27 and J is TRBJ1-5; 11 nucleotides agree with TRBD1. The source of this sequence is a young man with active or convalescent COVID-19. The sample was peripheral blood. The DNA of the CDR3 is TGTGCCAGCAGTCTACGTCCCGGGACAGGGGGTCAGCCCCAGCATTTT. As protein: CASSLRPGTGGQPQHF.